The subject of this entry is one TCR beta chain. Its antigen is as yet unknown. CDR3 size: 13 residues. Germline lookup yields CDR1 SGHRS and CDR2 YFSETQ. Deletions cut 5 bases from V and 1 base from J, with 9 bases between. Clones were sequenced by immunoSEQ multiplex PCR, and TCRdb holds only the in-frame ones, with some missing. The table lists some 76,000 clones, just under 95% of them singletons. The data were obtained in a study of lymphopenia after photon versus proton radiotherapy. Study-wide results and limits: Only patients who died were analyzed for survival; proton advantage is unproven. Under photons, naive T cells and diversity fell while effector/memory populations rose. In patients who died, overall survival fell as post-nadir TCR diversity dropped more. Post-nadir diversity loss with photons came from oligoclonal expansion, particularly CD8+ Temra cells.

This material consisted of peripheral blood, taken from a patient treated with photon-based radiotherapy. V gene TRBV5-1 combines with J gene TRBJ1-1; unclear D gene. The TCR originated in a woman between 40 and 50 years old with cholangiocarcinoma. CDR3 in amino acids: CASRLTRNTEAFF. DNA for the CDR3: TGCGCCAGCAGACTAACAAGGAACACTGAAGCTTTCTTT. Together with reference TRBV5-1 and TRBJ1-1, the CDR3 gives the full variable domain: KAGVTQTPRYLIKTRGQQVTLSCSPISGHRSVSWYQQTPGQGLQFLFEYFSETQRNKGNFPGRFSGRQFSNSRSEMNVSTLELGDSALYLCASRLTRNTEAFFGQGTRLTVV.